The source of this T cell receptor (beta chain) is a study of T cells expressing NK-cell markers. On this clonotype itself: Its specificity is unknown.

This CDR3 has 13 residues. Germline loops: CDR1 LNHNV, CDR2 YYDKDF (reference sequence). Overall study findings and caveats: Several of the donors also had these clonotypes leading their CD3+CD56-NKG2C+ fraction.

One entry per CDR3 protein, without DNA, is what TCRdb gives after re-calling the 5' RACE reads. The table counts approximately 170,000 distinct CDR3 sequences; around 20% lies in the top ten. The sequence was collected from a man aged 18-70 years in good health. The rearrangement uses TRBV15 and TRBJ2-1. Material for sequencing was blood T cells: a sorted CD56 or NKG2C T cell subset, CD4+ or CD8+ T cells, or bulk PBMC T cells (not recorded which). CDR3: CATSRDWSGEQFF.